This T cell receptor (beta chain) was found in a study of blood T cell repertoires in COVID-19. Study in general: The samples span acute and convalescent COVID-19 from the United States, Italy and Spain. Sources were T cells, B-cell-depleted T cells, or PBMCs; the material itself was cDNA or gDNA.

Per the authors' pipeline: The authors estimated nucleated cell counts from reference gene primer amplification. This table comes from immunoSEQ multiplex PCR, and its TCRdb copy is limited to in-frame clones, with some not included. That table is the source of V, J and clone size, and D and trimming were worked out from the DNA. This sample has some 190,000 clones; less than 90% occur once, and the top ten carry about 1%. Trimming took 5 bases from V and 5 from J; bases not matched to a gene: 8. CDR3 size: 16 residues. The V gene's germline CDR1 is SNHLY and CDR2 FYNNEI. This clone has only one observation.

The source material was peripheral blood. The source is a man between 25 and 39 years old with acute or convalescent COVID-19. The genes are TRBV2 and TRBJ1-5; 11 bases line up with TRBD1. CDR3: CASSPPGQGADQPQHF. CDR3 DNA sequence: TGTGCCAGCAGTCCCCCCGGACAGGGGGCGGATCAGCCCCAGCATTTT. The complete variable domain, with remaining parts taken from reference TRBV2 and TRBJ1-5, reads EPEVTQTPSHQVTQMGQEVILRCVPISNHLYFYWYRQILGQKVEFLVSFYNNEISEKSEIFDDQFSVERPDGSNFTLKIRSTKLEDSAMYFCASSPPGQGADQPQHFGDGTRLSIL.